The entry that follows covers one T cell receptor (beta chain) sequence. As yet, its antigen is unknown. Only in-frame clones appear in the TCRdb table, and some are missing; sequencing was by immunoSEQ multiplex PCR. The sample lists 30,000 to 40,000 clones; roughly 88% were seen once. The CDR3 has 16 amino acids. Trimming cost V 5 bases and J 3 bases, with 19 bases left between them. CDR1 and CDR2 from the germline V gene are SGDLS and YYNGEE. This entry belongs to a study of T cells in localized non-small cell lung cancer. General observations from the study: A median of around 60 clones ranked among the top 100 in tumor appeared in adjacent lung. Of the tissues analyzed, uninvolved adjacent lung showed maximal T cell clonality, greater than tumor. Only one tumor region went through sequencing, so heterogeneity may still be there.

This sample comprised peripheral blood, obtained before any cancer treatment. The chain recombines TRBV9 with TRBJ2-3; D is perhaps TRBD1 or TRBD2 (6 bases each). The receptor's source is a man between 40 and 75 years old with stage I lung adenocarcinoma. CDR3 region: CASRPSGAWGTDTQYF. Written as DNA, the CDR3 is TGTGCCAGCAGACCATCGGGGGCTTGGGGAACAGATACGCAGTATTTT. The whole variable domain, remainder taken from reference TRBV9 and TRBJ2-3, is DSGVTQTPKHLITATGQRVTLRCSPRSGDLSVYWYQQSLDQGLQFLIQYYNGEERAKGNILERFSAQQFPDLHSELNLSSLELGDSALYFCASRPSGAWGTDTQYFGPGTRLTVL.